The entry that follows covers one T cell receptor beta chain sequence. Its specific antigen is unknown. Within one base of it there is no much larger clone, and no base qualities were kept. Profiling of TCR beta VDJ combinations and CDR3 sequences used genomic DNA as the template. TCR repertoire sequencing was run on an Illumina HiSeq 2000. As for the original processing: TRBV/TRBJ rearrangement plots, CDR3 size and DJ length profiles, and Simpson's diversity index were used to assess repertoires. The immunodominant clone was defined as the most abundant DNA sequence in deep sequencing data. CDR3 amino acid sequences were screened for sharing across subjects and compared with published repertoires and the VDJdb database. TCRdb took the public reads, trimmed them with fastp at Q25, ran MiXCR for clone calling and kept in-frame beta chains. One record per CDR3 amino acid sequence lists the most common genes and DNA. V and J calls and clone size were set by TCRdb, not the authors. For this sample the table gives a few hundred thousand distinct CDR3 sequences, of which around 68% were detected only once. The top ten clones comprise approximately 3.9% of the sample.

This record comes from a study of CD8+CD57+ T cells in acquired aplastic anemia (dated 2018 in TCRdb). Some background on the complete study: DNA extracted from sorted CD4+ and CD8+ cells had a mean of about 3 ug, with a range of roughly 0.18 to 27.4 ug. An average of around 9.8 million reads for CD4+ cells and under 12 million reads for CD8+ cells was obtained from healthy donor samples.

The study deep-sequenced TCR repertoires of sorted CD4+ and CD8+ blood T cells from severe aplastic anemia patients and healthy subjects. Ficoll-Paque density gradient centrifugation was used to isolate peripheral blood mononuclear cells. CD4+ and CD8+ T cells were sorted by FACS or magnetic beads before DNA extraction. Results the study describes overall, beyond this receptor: About 30 CD8+ CDR3 sequences were found to be shared between patients and controls, but these sequences appeared to be highly expressed in patients and within the immunodominant clones of the patients. Between patients and healthy controls, no significant difference in CD8+ Simpson's diversity was found (P=0.060).

The trim is 4 bases for V and 6 bases for J, with a gap of 13 bases between the germline ends. From the germline V gene, CDR1 is SGHRS and CDR2 is YFSETQ. The CDR3 measures 13 amino acids from cysteine to phenylalanine. CDR3 DNA is the only sequence kept; it has 39 bases, read in frame from the first base. The origin of this receptor is a human donor in good health, serving as a control. This receptor chain uses TRBV5-1 and TRBJ1-2, with the D gene not confidently named. The sequencing input was sorted CD4+, CD8+, or CD8+CD57+ T cells (not recorded which) from PBMCs. This receptor carries the CDR3 CASSQTYGDGYTF. In nucleotides, the sequence is TGCGCCAGCAGCCAAACGTATGGTGATGGCTACACCTTC. Reference TRBV5-1 and TRBJ1-2 genes cover what lies past the CDR3, so the full variable domain is KAGVTQTPRYLIKTRGQQVTLSCSPISGHRSVSWYQQTPGQGLQFLFEYFSETQRNKGNFPGRFSGRQFSNSRSEMNVSTLELGDSALYLCASSQTYGDGYTFGSGTRLTVV.